Only a few counts were recorded for the clone carrying this T cell receptor (beta chain). A multiplex PCR was run with 60 Vbeta primers and 13 Jbeta primers. The protocol was immunoSEQ multiplex PCR, while the TCRdb copy is restricted to in-frame clones and leaves out a portion. The data show fewer than 250,000 clones, 60% to 85% seen once. Between the trimmed V and J ends, which lost 8 bases and 8 bases, there was a span of 18 bases. CDR1 is MNHNS, CDR2 SASEGT, per germline. CDR3 length: 14 amino acids. The record originates from a study of cytomegalovirus exposure and HLA in healthy donors. Material: PBMCs. This receptor was identified in a woman younger than 30 in good health and CMV-seronegative. The rearrangement uses TRBV6-1 and TRBJ1-4; D gene unclear. The chain's CDR3 is CASSRFNLVEKLFF. The CDR3 nucleotides are TGTGCCAGCTCCCGGTTTAACTTGGTCGAAAAACTGTTTTTT.